These 14 T cell receptor beta chains share one sample of origin, sequenced in a study of T cell repertoires in cytomegalovirus infection (dated by TCRdb to about 2019). These TCRs' antigens remain unknown. The sequencer was an Illumina HiSeq 1500. TCRdb trimmed the raw reads at Q25, called clones with MiXCR and kept productive beta chains. Rows with one shared CDR3 protein collapse into an entry with the most common genes and DNA. The sample records 750,000 to 900,000 distinct CDR3 sequences, about 29% of which are singletons. The biggest ten clones account for 13% of the sample. What the treatment or condition label conveys for this sample: in vitro stimulation with specific CMV peptide epitopes to enrich CMV-specific T cells. The source was cultured CD8+ T cells from PBMCs, collected from culture after CMV antigen stimulation. These receptors were obtained from a human donor in good health (CMV status not recorded). Some clones in this sample may be carry-over from other donors' samples.

J is TRBJ2-2 and V is TRBV7-9, with D tentatively TRBD1 (6 bases). The V and J ends lost 6 bases and 5 bases respectively, with 13 bases between them. The CDR3 length is 14 residues. The V gene's germline CDR1 is SEHNR and CDR2 FQNEAQ (reference sequence). The CDR3: CASSPLTGTGELFF. The CDR3 coding sequence is TGTGCCAGCAGTCCACTTACAGGGACCGGGGAGCTGTTTTTT.

The table lists this clonotype with many counts. The chain joins TRBV6-5 to TRBJ1-2, with a possible D match to TRBD1 (6 bases). The CDR3 is made up of 13 amino acids. CDR1 is MNHEY, CDR2 SVGAGI, per germline. Trimming stripped 6 bases from V and 1 base from J, with 9 bases between. CDR3 sequence reads: CASRTGVNYGYTF. The CDR3 bases are TGTGCCAGCAGGACAGGAGTTAACTATGGCTACACCTTC.

This clonotype was seen only a few times. The chain has TRBV25-1 and TRBJ2-7; perhaps TRBD1 as D (6 bases). V was shortened by 4 bases and J by 0 bases, with 7 bases between the two germline ends. Germline V lookup: CDR1 MGHDK, CDR2 SYGVNS. The CDR3 spans 13 residues. The CDR3, as DNA: TGTGCCAGCAGTGGGACAGCCTCCTACGAGCAGTACTTC. Amino acids: CASSGTASYEQYF.

This clonotype was detected only a few times. The chain uses TRBV6-2 or TRBV6-3 and TRBJ2-7, with 10 bases fitting TRBD1. Germline values: CDR1 MNHEY, CDR2 SVGEGT. With V trimmed by 4 bases and J by 4 bases, 7 bases remained unmatched. The CDR3 contains 15 residues. CDR3 sequence: CASSLTGQGRYEQYV. The CDR3 DNA sequence: TGTGCCAGCAGTTTGACGGGACAGGGGCGGTACGAGCAGTACGTC.

The V call is TRBV7-3, the J call TRBJ2-1; TRBD2 agrees at 7 bases. Germline CDR1 is SGHTA and CDR2 is FQGTGA. This CDR3 is 15 amino acids long. Trimming cost V 3 bases and J 2 bases; bases outside gene matches: 4. DNA for the CDR3: TGTGCCAGCAGCTTGGCGGGAGAAACCTACAATGAGCAGTTCTTC. This sequence encodes CASSLAGETYNEQFF. Together with reference TRBV7-3 and TRBJ2-1, the CDR3 gives the full variable domain: GAGVSQTPSNKVTEKGKYVELRCDPISGHTALYWYRQSLGQGPEFLIYFQGTGAADDSGLPNDRFFAVRPEGSVSTLKIQRTERGDSAVYLCASSLAGETYNEQFFGPGTRLTVL.

Comment on this clonotype: At one end the junction does not follow the germline gene, possibly because of a read error. The chain combines TRBV27 with TRBJ1-1; D uncertain. This CDR3 has 14 residues. The germline gives CDR1 MNHEY, CDR2 SMNVEV (reference sequence). DNA of the CDR3: TGTGTCAGCAGTTTATCGTGGGGAGGCACTGAAGCTTTCTTT. Its protein is CVSSLSWGGTEAFF.

In its sample, this clonotype was seen many times. As DNA, the CDR3 is TGTGCCAGCAGCTTCCCCGGGGACGAGCAGTACTTC. It codes for CASSFPGDEQYF. The rearrangement links TRBV7-6 to TRBJ2-7; maybe TRBD2 (5 bases). V was clipped by 3 bases and J by 5 bases, with 8 bases between them. CDR1 SGHVS and CDR2 FNYEAQ come from the germline V gene. The CDR3 length is 12 residues.

The CDR3 sequence is CASSINAVNTEAFF. In nucleotides, the CDR3 is TGTGCCAGTAGTATCAATGCCGTTAACACTGAAGCTTTCTTT. V is TRBV19 and J is TRBJ1-1; no clear D gene. V gave up 3 bases and J gave up 2 bases, with 10 bases separating them. The CDR3 has 14 amino acids. CDR1 and CDR2 (germline): LNHDA, SQIVND (reference sequence).

This clonotype has only a few counts. The chain joins TRBV11-3 to TRBJ1-1; perhaps TRBD1 as D (5 bases). Trimming pared 1 base from V and 1 base from J, leaving 13 bases between. The CDR3 length is 16 residues. Germline-derived CDR1 and CDR2 are SGHNT and YENEEA. Written as DNA, the CDR3 is TGTGCCAGCAGCTTAGGTGCTGTCAGGGAGAACACTGAAGCTTTCTTT. Its protein is CASSLGAVRENTEAFF.

Concerning this clonotype: A read error may account for a junction end that differs from germline. V is TRBV7-2 and J is TRBJ2-5; the D is unclear. Germline V CDR1 and CDR2: SGHTA, FQGNSA. The CDR3 sequence is 15 residues long. CDR3 residues: CASSLVGPYHETQYF. The CDR3 DNA is TGTGCCAGCAGCTTAGTAGGACCGTACCACGAGACCCAGTACTTC.

This clonotype was seen ten or more times. The J gene is TRBJ2-5, the V gene TRBV7-2; D is perhaps TRBD2 (6 bases). Trimming took off 3 bases at V and 10 bases at J, with 18 bases between the two ends. The CDR3 extends over 14 amino acids. The germline V gene encodes CDR1 SGHTA and CDR2 FQGNSA. The CDR3 DNA reads as TGTGCCAGCAGCTTCACGGGACTGGGGGATATCCAGTACTTC. It translates to CASSFTGLGDIQYF.

This clonotype was seen only a few times. The chain uses TRBV12-3 or TRBV12-4 and TRBJ2-2, with D possibly matching TRBD1 (5 bases). CDR3 length equals 14 residues. V gave up 4 bases and J gave up 3 bases, with 9 bases separating them. The CDR3 reads CASSSDSYTGELFF. CDR3 sequence (DNA): TGTGCCAGCAGTTCCGACAGCTACACCGGGGAGCTGTTTTTT.

The chain employs TRBV2 and TRBJ1-5, with D possibly matching TRBD1 (5 bases). The CDR3 runs 15 residues. Germline CDR1 SNHLY, CDR2 FYNNEI. Deletions cut 6 bases from V and 0 bases from J, with 12 bases between. The CDR3 DNA reads TGTGCCAGCAGCACCGGGACGTATAGCAATCAGCCCCAGCATTTT. It specifies CASSTGTYSNQPQHF.

This chain connects TRBV4-1 to TRBJ2-1; D is undetermined. Germline V CDR1 and CDR2: MGHRA, YSYEKL. The CDR3 runs 13 residues. The germline V and J ends were trimmed by 2 bases and 8 bases, with 10 bases remaining between them. CDR3 loop: CASSQLSADEQFF. DNA of the CDR3: TGCGCCAGCAGCCAATTATCGGCGGATGAGCAGTTCTTC.